The clone carrying this TCR beta chain was found a few times. The antigen remains unidentified. This entry is derived from a study of identical twins. Points from the study as a whole: Sequences that were beta out-of-frame showed weaker excess twin sharing.

Healthy Caucasians alone served as donors. There are 17 residues in the CDR3. Trimming removed 6 bases from V and 4 bases from J; junction bases left unmatched: 15. CDR1 and CDR2 (germline): MNHEY, SVGEGT. A universal primer site came from template switching; cDNA carried unique molecular identifiers. TCRdb passed the 5' RACE reads through MiXCR, listing each CDR3 protein once. Of fewer than 350,000 distinct CDR3 sequences listed, roughly 8.6% were seen once; the top ten hold roughly 2.1%. The same sample was also studied in work on yellow fever vaccine responses in identical twins.

The receptor was isolated from a young woman in good health. The specimen was memory (CD45RO+) T cells sorted from blood. The chain employs TRBV6-2 or TRBV6-3 and TRBJ2-7, with 10 bases that match TRBD2. The CDR3 loop reads CASSPLTGTSDSYEQYF. DNA of the CDR3: TGTGCCAGCAGCCCTCTCACCGGGACTAGCGACTCTTACGAGCAGTACTTC.